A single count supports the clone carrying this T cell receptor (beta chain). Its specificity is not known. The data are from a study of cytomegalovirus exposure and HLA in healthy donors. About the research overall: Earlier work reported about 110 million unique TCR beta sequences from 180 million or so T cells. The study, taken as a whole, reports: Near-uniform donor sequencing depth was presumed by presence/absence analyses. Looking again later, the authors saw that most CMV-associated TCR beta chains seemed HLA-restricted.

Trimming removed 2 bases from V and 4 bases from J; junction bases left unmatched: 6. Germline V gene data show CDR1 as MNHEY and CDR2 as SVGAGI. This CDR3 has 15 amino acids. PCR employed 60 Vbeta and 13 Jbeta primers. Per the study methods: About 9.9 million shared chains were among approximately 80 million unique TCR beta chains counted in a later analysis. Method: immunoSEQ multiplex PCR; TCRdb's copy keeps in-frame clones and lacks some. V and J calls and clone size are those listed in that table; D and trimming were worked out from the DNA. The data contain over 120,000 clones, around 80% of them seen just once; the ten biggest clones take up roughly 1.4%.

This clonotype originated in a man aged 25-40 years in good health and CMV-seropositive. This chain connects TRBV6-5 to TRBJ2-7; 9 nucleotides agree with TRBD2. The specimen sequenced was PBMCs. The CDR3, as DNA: TGTGCCAGCAGTTACGCGGGGGGGAGTGGGTACGAGCAGTACTTC. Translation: CASSYAGGSGYEQYF.